This entry describes one TCR beta chain. The antigen remains unidentified. V was pared by 3 bases and J by 5 bases, with 5 bases between. The germline gives CDR1 SGHRS, CDR2 YFSETQ. This CDR3 comprises 11 residues. These data belong to a study of identical twins. General study points: The more abundant beta clonotypes in cord blood had fewer insertions, and memory repertoires did not show this.

TCRdb ran MiXCR on the 5' RACE reads and lists one entry per CDR3 protein. The sample carries about 460,000 distinct CDR3 sequences, over 12% recorded once. This sample also appeared in a second study, on yellow fever vaccine responses in identical twins.

Sequencing input: CD4+ T cells sorted from blood. The clonotype was recovered from a woman aged 18-29 years in good health. The genes are TRBV5-1 and TRBJ1-1; no clear D. The CDR3, as DNA: TGCGCCAGCAGCTCAAGAACTGAAGCTTTCTTT. Its protein is CASSSRTEAFF.